Listed below are T cell receptor beta chains from one sample, sequenced in a study of T cell responses to AZD1222 COVID-19 vaccine. Repertoires were generated with immunoSEQ multiplex PCR, while TCRdb's copy carries only in-frame clones and drops some. This repertoire shows 130,000 to 150,000 clones, approximately 88% found once; its top ten account for about 3.2%. The sequences come from peripheral blood, collected on day 0 of MenACWY control vaccination. These receptors originate from an adult in good health. Each CDR3 is given with its conserved first and last residue. The D gene is left open where the match is weak. Clone size is shown for a subset of rows, as once, few, many or a class of expanded clone.

j_call d_call clone_size v_call cdr3_nt cdr3_aa
TRBJ1-3 NA NA TRBV30 TGTGCCTGGGGGCAGGGAAACTCTGGAAACACCATATATTTT CAWGQGNSGNTIYF
TRBJ1-5 NA NA TRBV2 TGTGCCAGCAGTGAGGTGGCAGGGAGTCAGCCCCAGCATTTT CASSEVAGSQPQHF
TRBJ2-5 TRBD2 NA TRBV5-6 TGTGCCAGCAGCTTGGGACATGGCGGGAGGGAAGAGACCCAGTACTTC CASSLGHGGREETQYF
TRBJ1-1 NA NA TRBV5-1 TGCGCCAGCGCCCCAGGTTCCGGGAACACTGAAGCTTTCTTT CASAPGSGNTEAFF
TRBJ1-1 NA NA TRBV5-6 TGTGCCAGCAGCCCATCTCGTGGGTTCGAAGCTTTCTTT CASSPSRGFEAFF
TRBJ2-7 NA NA TRBV7-2 TGTGCCAGCAGCTTAGTCAGAGGGGCCTACGAGCAGTACTTC CASSLVRGAYEQYF
TRBJ2-3 NA NA TRBV7-8 TGTGCCAGCAGCCGAGACGGAAGAGACACAGATACGCAGTATTTT CASSRDGRDTDTQYF
TRBJ1-6 TRBD1 few TRBV2 TGTGCCAGGACTAATACCGGGACAGGGGATTCACCCCTCCACTTT CARTNTGTGDSPLHF
TRBJ1-5 NA few TRBV18 TGTGCCAGCTCACTGGGCCGTAATCAGCCCCAGCATTTT CASSLGRNQPQHF
TRBJ1-1 TRBD1 NA TRBV5-1 TGCGCCAGCAGCCTAGGACAGGTATCCGTCGCCACTGAAGCTTTCTTT CASSLGQVSVATEAFF
TRBJ2-4 NA NA TRBV11-2 TGTGCCAGCAGCTTAGATAACAGGGTTATAGCCAAAAACATTCAGTACTTC CASSLDNRVIAKNIQYF
TRBJ2-1 TRBD2 NA TRBV10-3 TGTGCCATCAGTGCCAGCGGGGGGATATACAATGAGCAGTTCTTC CAISASGGIYNEQFF
TRBJ1-3 NA NA TRBV4-1 TGCGCCAGCAGCCAAGTCCCTGGAAACACCATATATTTT CASSQVPGNTIYF
TRBJ1-2 TRBD1 once TRBV7-9 TGTGCCAGCAGCTTAGGAACGACAGGGCAAGGCTACACCTTC CASSLGTTGQGYTF
TRBJ2-1 TRBD2 NA TRBV20-1 TGCAGTGCTAGTGGGACTAGCGGGTACAATGAGCAGTTCTTC CSASGTSGYNEQFF
TRBJ2-1 TRBD1 once TRBV5-6 TGTGCCAGCAGCTCCGGGACAGGTAGGAATGAGCAGTTCTTC CASSSGTGRNEQFF
TRBJ2-5 TRBD2 NA TRBV5-1 TGCGCCAGCAGCCCCAACGGACTAGCGGGAGTGGAGACCCAGTACTTC CASSPNGLAGVETQYF
TRBJ2-7 TRBD2 NA TRBV6-5 TGTGCCAGCAGGGGACTAGCGGTTAGCTCCTACGAGCAGTACTTC CASRGLAVSSYEQYF
TRBJ2-7 TRBD2 NA TRBV9 TGTGCCAGCAGCGTAGGTAGCGGGATTGCCTACGAGCAGTACTTC CASSVGSGIAYEQYF
TRBJ2-1 NA NA TRBV18 TGTGCCAGCTCACCAACTAGGATGGCCAATGAGCAGTTCTTC CASSPTRMANEQFF
TRBJ2-7 NA NA TRBV11-3 TGTGCCAGCAGCTTAGCGAGTTACGAGCAGTACTTC CASSLASYEQYF
TRBJ2-7 TRBD2 once TRBV10-1 TGCGCCAGGCTAGCGGGGGAACCCTACGAGCAGTACTTC CARLAGEPYEQYF
TRBJ1-5 NA NA TRBV9 TGTGCCAGCAGCGAGGACGGAACGAGCAATCAGCCCCAGCATTTT CASSEDGTSNQPQHF
TRBJ2-7 NA few TRBV10-3 TGTGCCATCAGTGATCAGCTCGGTCTCTCCTCCTACGAGCAGTACTTC CAISDQLGLSSYEQYF
TRBJ2-5 TRBD1 once TRBV14 TGTGCCAGCAGCCCACAGGGGGCAGGGGAGACCCAGTACTTC CASSPQGAGETQYF
TRBJ2-2 TRBD2 NA TRBV4-3 TGCGCCAGCAGCCAGTTGGGCGGGAGATCCGGGGAGCTGTTTTTT CASSQLGGRSGELFF
TRBJ2-3 NA NA TRBV11-3 TGTGCCAGCAGCTTCCTGGGGGCTAGCACAGATACGCAGTATTTT CASSFLGASTDTQYF
TRBJ1-6 NA NA TRBV9 TGTGCCAGCAGCGTAGGGTTACGAGGGCTGCTAGATAATTCACCCCTCCACTTT CASSVGLRGLLDNSPLHF
TRBJ2-2 NA NA TRBV18 TGTGCCAGCTCACCACGGACAGCGAACACCGGGGAGCTGTTTTTT CASSPRTANTGELFF
TRBJ2-1 TRBD2 NA TRBV9 TGTGCCAGCAGCGTAGCCGAAGGGACTAGCGGTGAGCAGTTCTTC CASSVAEGTSGEQFF
TRBJ2-2 NA NA TRBV30 TGTGCCTGGACTGGGACATTGAACACCGGGGAGCTGTTTTTT CAWTGTLNTGELFF
TRBJ1-6 TRBD1 NA TRBV5-1 TGCGCCAGCAGCTTGGTCCCCGACAGGGCGAGTTCACCCCTCCACTTT CASSLVPDRASSPLHF
TRBJ1-4 NA NA TRBV4-1 TGCGCCAGCAGCCGATTAGGGACCGAACCGCCCTTCGAACTGTTTTTT CASSRLGTEPPFELFF
TRBJ2-1 TRBD2 once TRBV4-1 TGCGCCAGCAGCTGGACTAGCGGGTTCTACAATGAGCAGTTCTTC CASSWTSGFYNEQFF
TRBJ1-6 NA NA TRBV2 TGTGCCAGCATTATCGAGGGTCGTTCACCCCTCCACTTT CASIIEGRSPLHF
TRBJ1-5 NA NA TRBV28 TGTGCCAGCAGCCCCGGGGTACGAGGCAATCAGCCCCAGCATTTT CASSPGVRGNQPQHF
TRBJ2-2 NA once TRBV30 TGTGCCTGGAGTGCGGCAGCCACCGGGGAGCTGTTTTTT CAWSAAATGELFF
TRBJ1-2 NA NA TRBV7-9 TGTGCCAGCAGCTTAAGGGGGGACTATGGCTACACCTTC CASSLRGDYGYTF
TRBJ2-3 TRBD2 NA TRBV5-1 TGCGCCAGCAGCCCGGGGACTAGTTCCCCAGATACGCAGTATTTT CASSPGTSSPDTQYF
TRBJ1-6 NA NA TRBV9 TGTGCCAGCAGCGTAGAAGGACACCTTAATTCACCCCTCCACTTT CASSVEGHLNSPLHF